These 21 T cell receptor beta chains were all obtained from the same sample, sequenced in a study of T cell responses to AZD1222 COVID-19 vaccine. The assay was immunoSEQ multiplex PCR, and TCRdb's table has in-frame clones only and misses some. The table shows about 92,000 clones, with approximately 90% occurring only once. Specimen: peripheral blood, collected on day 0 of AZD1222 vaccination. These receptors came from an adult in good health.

Here the CDR3 reads CSVGTGGNYGYTF. The CDR3 DNA is TGCAGCGTTGGGACAGGGGGAAATTATGGCTACACCTTC. This chain uses TRBV29-1 with TRBJ1-2; 10 positions agree with TRBD1. CDR1 and CDR2 (germline): SQVTM, ANQGSEA. The length of the CDR3 is 13 residues. V shed 4 bases and J 5 bases; nucleotides not matched to a gene: 4.

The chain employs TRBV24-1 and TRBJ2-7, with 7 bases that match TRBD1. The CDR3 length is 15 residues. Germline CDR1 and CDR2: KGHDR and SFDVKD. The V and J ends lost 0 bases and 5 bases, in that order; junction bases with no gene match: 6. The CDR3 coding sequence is TGTGCCACCAGTGATTTGCATGCAGACAGGGACGAGCAGTACTTC. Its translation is CATSDLHADRDEQYF.

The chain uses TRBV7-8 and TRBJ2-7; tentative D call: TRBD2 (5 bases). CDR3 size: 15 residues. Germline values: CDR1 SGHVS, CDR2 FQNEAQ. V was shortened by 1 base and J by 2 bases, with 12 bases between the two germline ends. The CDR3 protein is CASSLVKASTYEQYF. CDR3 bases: TGTGCCAGCAGCTTAGTCAAAGCTAGCACCTACGAGCAGTACTTC.

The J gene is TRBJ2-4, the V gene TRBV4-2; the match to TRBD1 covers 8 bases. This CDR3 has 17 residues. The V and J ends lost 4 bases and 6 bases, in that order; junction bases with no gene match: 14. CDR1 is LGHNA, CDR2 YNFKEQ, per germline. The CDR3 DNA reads TGTGCCAGCAGCCTAACGAAATCAGGACAGGGTAGAAACATTCAGTACTTC. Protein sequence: CASSLTKSGQGRNIQYF.

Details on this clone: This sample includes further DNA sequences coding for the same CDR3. This CDR3 is CASSLEGYNEQFF. CDR3 bases: TGTGCCAGCAGTTTGGAAGGCTACAATGAGCAGTTCTTC. The chain has TRBV27 and TRBJ2-1, with no clear D. Trimming cost V 3 bases and J 3 bases, with 6 bases left between them. The germline V gene has CDR1 MNHEY and CDR2 SMNVEV (reference sequence). This CDR3 contains 13 residues.

CDR3 protein: CASSLGPNGYTF. CDR3 DNA sequence: TGTGCCAGCAGCTTAGGACCCAATGGCTACACCTTC. This rearrangement joins TRBV7-9 to TRBJ1-2; D remains ambiguous. The germline V gene has CDR1 SEHNR and CDR2 FQNEAQ (reference sequence). V lost 1 base to trimming and J lost 6 bases, with 6 bases between them. The length of the CDR3 is 12 residues.

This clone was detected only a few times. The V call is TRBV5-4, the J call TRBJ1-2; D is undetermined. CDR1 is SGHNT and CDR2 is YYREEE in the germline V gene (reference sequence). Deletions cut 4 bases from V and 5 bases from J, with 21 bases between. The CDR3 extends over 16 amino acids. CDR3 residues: CASSPSKTFWEYGYTF. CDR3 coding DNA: TGTGCCAGCAGCCCCTCTAAAACCTTTTGGGAGTATGGCTACACCTTC.

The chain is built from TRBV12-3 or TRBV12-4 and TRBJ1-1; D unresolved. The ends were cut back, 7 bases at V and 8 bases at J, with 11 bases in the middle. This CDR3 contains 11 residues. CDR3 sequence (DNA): TGTGCCAGCAATACCGAATTAGAAGCTTTCTTT. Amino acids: CASNTELEAFF.

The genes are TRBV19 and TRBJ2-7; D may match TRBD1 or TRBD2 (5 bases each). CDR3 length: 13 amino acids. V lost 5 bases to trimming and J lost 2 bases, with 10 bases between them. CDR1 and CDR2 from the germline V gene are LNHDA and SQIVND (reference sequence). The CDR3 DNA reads TGTGCCAGTAGTTTCCAGGGAGCCTACGAGCAGTACTTC. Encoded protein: CASSFQGAYEQYF. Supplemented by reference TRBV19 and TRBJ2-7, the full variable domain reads DGGITQSPKYLFRKEGQNVTLSCEQNLNHDAMYWYRQDPGQGLRLIYYSQIVNDFQKGDIAEGYSVSREKKESFPLTVTSAQKNPTAFYLCASSFQGAYEQYFGPGTRLTVT.

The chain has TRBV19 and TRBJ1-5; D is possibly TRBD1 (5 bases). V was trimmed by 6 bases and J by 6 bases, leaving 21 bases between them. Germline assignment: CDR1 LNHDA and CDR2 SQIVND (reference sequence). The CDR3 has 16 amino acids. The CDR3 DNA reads TGTGCCAGTAGCTCCATTGGAGATGGGGGAGTTCAGCCCCAGCATTTT. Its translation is CASSSIGDGGVQPQHF.

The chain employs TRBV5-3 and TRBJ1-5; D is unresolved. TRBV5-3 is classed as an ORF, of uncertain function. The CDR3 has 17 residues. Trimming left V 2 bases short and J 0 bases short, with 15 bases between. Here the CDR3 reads CARSFLPKRYSNQPQHF. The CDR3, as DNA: TGTGCCAGAAGCTTCCTCCCTAAAAGGTATAGCAATCAGCCCCAGCATTTT.

The chain's CDR3 is CASSPSGQQHLSNQPQHF. DNA for the CDR3: TGTGCCAGCTCACCATCGGGACAGCAGCACCTTAGCAATCAGCCCCAGCATTTT. This chain uses TRBV18 with TRBJ1-5; TRBD1 agrees at 7 bases. This CDR3 region has 18 residues. With 2 bases clipped from V and 0 bases from J, the junction kept 10 bases outside the gene matches. Per the germline V gene, CDR1 is KGHSH and CDR2 is LQKENI.

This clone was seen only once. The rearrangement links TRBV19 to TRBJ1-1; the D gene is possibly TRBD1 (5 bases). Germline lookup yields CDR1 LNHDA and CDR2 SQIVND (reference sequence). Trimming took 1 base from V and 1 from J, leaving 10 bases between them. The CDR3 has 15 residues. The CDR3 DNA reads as TGTGCCAGTAGTATAGGGGGGTCGGGGAACACTGAAGCTTTCTTT. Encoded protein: CASSIGGSGNTEAFF.

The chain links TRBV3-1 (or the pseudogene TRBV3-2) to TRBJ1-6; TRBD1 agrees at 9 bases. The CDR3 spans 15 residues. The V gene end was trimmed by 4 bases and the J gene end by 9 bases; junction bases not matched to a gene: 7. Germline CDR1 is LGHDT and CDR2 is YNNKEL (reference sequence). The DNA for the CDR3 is TGTGCCAGCAGCCGTTCGGGACAGGGTTTTTCACCCCTCCACTTT. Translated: CASSRSGQGFSPLHF.

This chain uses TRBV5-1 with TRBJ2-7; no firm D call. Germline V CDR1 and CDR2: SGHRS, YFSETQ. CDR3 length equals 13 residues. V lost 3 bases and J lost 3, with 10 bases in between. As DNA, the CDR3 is TGCGCCAGCAGCTCCGGACCCCACTACGAGCAGTACTTC. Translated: CASSSGPHYEQYF.

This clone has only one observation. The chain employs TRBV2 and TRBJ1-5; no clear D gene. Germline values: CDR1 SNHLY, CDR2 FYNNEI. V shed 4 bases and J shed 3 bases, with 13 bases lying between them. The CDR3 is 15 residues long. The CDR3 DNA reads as TGTGCCAGCAGTGTTAATAGACGGGACAATCAGCCCCAGCATTTT. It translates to CASSVNRRDNQPQHF. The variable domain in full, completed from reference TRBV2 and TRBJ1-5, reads EPEVTQTPSHQVTQMGQEVILRCVPISNHLYFYWYRQILGQKVEFLVSFYNNEISEKSEIFDDQFSVERPDGSNFTLKIRSTKLEDSAMYFCASSVNRRDNQPQHFGDGTRLSIL.

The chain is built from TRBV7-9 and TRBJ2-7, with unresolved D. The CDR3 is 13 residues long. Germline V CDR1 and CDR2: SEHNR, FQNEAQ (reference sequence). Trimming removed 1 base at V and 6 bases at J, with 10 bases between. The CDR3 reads CASSLDGGFEQYF. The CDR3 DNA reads TGTGCCAGCAGCTTAGATGGTGGGTTCGAGCAGTACTTC.

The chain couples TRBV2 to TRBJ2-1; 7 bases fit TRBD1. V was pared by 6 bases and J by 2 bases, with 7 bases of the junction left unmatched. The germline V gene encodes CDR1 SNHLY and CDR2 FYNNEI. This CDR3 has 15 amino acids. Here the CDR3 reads CASSTRQGAYNEQFF. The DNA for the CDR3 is TGTGCCAGCAGCACCCGACAGGGCGCCTACAATGAGCAGTTCTTC.

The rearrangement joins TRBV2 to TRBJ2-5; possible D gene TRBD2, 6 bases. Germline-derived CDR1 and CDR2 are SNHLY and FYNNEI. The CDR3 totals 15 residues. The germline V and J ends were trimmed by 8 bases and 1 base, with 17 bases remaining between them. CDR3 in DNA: TGTGCCAGCTCTTTCGGCCCCGGGGGCCAAGAGACCCAGTACTTC. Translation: CASSFGPGGQETQYF.

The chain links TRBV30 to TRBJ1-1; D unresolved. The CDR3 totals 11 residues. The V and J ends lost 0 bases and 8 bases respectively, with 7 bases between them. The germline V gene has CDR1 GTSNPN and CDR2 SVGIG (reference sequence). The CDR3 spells CAWSVSSEAFF. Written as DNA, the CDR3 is TGTGCCTGGAGTGTTAGTTCAGAAGCTTTCTTT. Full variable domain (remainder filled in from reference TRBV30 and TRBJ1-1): SQTIHQWPATLVQPVGSPLSLECTVEGTSNPNLYWYRQAAGRGLQLLFYSVGIGQISSEVPQNLSASRPQDRQFILSSKKLLLSDSGFYLCAWSVSSEAFFGQGTRLTVV.

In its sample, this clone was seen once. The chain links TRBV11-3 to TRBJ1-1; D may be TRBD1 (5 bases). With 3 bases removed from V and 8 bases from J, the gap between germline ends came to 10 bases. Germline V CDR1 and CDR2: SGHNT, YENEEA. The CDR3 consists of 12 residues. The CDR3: CASSFGEGEAFF. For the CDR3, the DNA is TGTGCCAGCAGCTTTGGTGAGGGGGAAGCTTTCTTT.